What follows describes a single T cell receptor (beta chain). Trimming cost V 3 bases and J 0 bases, with 17 bases left between them. Looked up from germline, CDR1 is LNHDA and CDR2 is SQIVND (reference sequence). The CDR3 loop spans 17 amino acids. The data were taken from a study of blood T cell repertoires in COVID-19. The method was immunoSEQ multiplex PCR; TCRdb's version includes in-frame clones alone and lacks a portion of them. The profile shows 150,000 to 200,000 clones, 92% of them singletons. The V and J genes are TRBV19 and TRBJ1-1; perhaps TRBD1 as D (6 bases). The source of this sequence is a man younger than 40 with COVID-19, enrolled during active disease. The specimen sequenced was peripheral blood. In DNA, the CDR3 is TGTGCCAGTAGTATCTCCCCAGGGGCCGTTATGAACACTGAAGCTTTCTTT. As protein: CASSISPGAVMNTEAFF. Based on the CDR3 plus reference TRBV19 and TRBJ1-1, the full variable domain is DGGITQSPKYLFRKEGQNVTLSCEQNLNHDAMYWYRQDPGQGLRLIYYSQIVNDFQKGDIAEGYSVSREKKESFPLTVTSAQKNPTAFYLCASSISPGAVMNTEAFFGQGTRLTVV.